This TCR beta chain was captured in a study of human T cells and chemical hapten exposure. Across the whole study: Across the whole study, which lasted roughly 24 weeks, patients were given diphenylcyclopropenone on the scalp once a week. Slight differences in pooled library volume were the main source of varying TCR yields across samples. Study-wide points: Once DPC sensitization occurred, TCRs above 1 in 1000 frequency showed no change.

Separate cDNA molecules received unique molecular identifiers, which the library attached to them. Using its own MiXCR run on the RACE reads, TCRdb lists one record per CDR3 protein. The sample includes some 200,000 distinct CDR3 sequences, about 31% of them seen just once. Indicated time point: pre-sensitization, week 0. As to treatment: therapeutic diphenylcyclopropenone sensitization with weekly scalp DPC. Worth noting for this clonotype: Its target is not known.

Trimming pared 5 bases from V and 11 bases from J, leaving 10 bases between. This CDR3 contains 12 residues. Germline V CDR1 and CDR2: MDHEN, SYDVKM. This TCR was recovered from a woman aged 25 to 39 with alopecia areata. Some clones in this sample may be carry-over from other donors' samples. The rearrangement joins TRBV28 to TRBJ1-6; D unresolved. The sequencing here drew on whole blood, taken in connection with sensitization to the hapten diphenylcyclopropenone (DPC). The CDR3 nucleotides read TGTGCCAGCAGTCTAGGGTGGGCACCCCTCCACTTT. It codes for CASSLGWAPLHF.